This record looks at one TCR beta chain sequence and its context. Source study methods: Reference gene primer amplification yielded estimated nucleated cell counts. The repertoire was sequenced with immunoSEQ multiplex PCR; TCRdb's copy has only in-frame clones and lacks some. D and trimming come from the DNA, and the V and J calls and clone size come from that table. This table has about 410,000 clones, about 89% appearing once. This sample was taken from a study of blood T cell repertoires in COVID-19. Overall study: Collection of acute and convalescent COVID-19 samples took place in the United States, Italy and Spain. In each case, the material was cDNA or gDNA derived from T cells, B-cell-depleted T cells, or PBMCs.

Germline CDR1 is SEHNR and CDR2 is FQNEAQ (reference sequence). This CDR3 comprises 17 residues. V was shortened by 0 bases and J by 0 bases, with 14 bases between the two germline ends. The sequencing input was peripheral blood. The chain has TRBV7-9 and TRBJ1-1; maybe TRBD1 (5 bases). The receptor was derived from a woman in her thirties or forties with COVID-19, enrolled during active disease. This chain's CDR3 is CASSLALSTDMNTEAFF. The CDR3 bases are TGTGCCAGCAGCTTAGCCCTATCGACAGATATGAACACTGAAGCTTTCTTT.